This T cell receptor (beta chain) was identified in a study of T cell responses to AZD1222 COVID-19 vaccine. Whole-study results and caveats: Most donors were white British, females outnumbered males, and clonal diversity was possibly underestimated. Epitopes outside B.1.351 and B.1.1.7 mutated regions reportedly drew nearly half of spike TCRs. Rises in breadth and depth of Spike-specific TCRs came after two AZD1222 doses.

Using immunoSEQ multiplex PCR, the repertoire was profiled, and TCRdb retains in-frame clones only, with some absent. The top ten hold roughly 5% of the sample, which has around 100,000 clones, approximately 93% seen once. Worth noting for this clone: Its antigen remains unknown. The sample holds other DNA sequences that translate to the same CDR3.

This CDR3 contains 12 residues. The V gene lost 0 bases and the J gene lost 3 bases, with 4 bases spanning the gap. Germline V gives CDR1 SGHDT, CDR2 YYEEEE. Source: peripheral blood, taken on day 0 of AZD1222 vaccination. This clonotype originated in an adult in good health. The V gene is TRBV5-6, the J gene TRBJ2-7; D not certain. This CDR3 is CASSLGGYEQYF. CDR3 DNA: TGTGCCAGCAGCTTGGGGGGCTACGAGCAGTACTTC.